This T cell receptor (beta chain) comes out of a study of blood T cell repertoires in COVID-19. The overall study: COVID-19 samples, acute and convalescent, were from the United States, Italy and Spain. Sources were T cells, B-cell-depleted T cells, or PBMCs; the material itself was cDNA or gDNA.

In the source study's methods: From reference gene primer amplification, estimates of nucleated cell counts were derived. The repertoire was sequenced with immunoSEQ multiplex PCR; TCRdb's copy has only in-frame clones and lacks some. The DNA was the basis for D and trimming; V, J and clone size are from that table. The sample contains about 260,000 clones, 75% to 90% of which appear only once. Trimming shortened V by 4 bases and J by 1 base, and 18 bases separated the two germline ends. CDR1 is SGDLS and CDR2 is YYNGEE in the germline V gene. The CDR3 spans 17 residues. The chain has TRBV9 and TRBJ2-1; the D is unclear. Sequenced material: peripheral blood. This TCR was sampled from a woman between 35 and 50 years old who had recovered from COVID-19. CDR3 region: CASSPRARMTSYNEQFF. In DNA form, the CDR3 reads TGTGCCAGCAGCCCCCGCGCCAGGATGACATCCTACAATGAGCAGTTCTTC.